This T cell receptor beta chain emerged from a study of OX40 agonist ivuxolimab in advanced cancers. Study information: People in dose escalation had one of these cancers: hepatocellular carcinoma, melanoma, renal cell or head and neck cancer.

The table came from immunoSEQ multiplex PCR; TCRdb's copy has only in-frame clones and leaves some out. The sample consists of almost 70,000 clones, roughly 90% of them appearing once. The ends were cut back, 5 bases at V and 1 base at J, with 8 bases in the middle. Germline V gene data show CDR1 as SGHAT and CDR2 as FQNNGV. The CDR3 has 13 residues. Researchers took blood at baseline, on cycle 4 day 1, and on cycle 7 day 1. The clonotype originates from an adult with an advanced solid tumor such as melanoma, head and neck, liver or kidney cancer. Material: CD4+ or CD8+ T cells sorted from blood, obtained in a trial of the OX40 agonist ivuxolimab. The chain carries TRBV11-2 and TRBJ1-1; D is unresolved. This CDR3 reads CASSLQTNTEAFF. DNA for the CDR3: TGTGCCAGCAGCCTCCAGACGAACACTGAAGCTTTCTTT.